This T cell receptor beta chain was sequenced for a study of blood T cell repertoires in COVID-19. Regarding this clone: Relative to the germline gene, one junction end is altered; a read error may explain this.

In the authors' methods: Amplification with reference gene primers provided the estimates of nucleated cell counts. Assay used: immunoSEQ multiplex PCR; TCRdb lists only in-frame clones, some missing. The V and J calls and clone size are taken from that table; D and trimming were inferred from the DNA. Of over 150,000 clones detected, around 84% appear once; the ten largest clones hold about 7%. The sequencing sample was made of peripheral blood. The TCR sequence derives from a man aged 50 to 59 with active or convalescent COVID-19.

The CDR3 sequence: CASKAEGSHEQYF. The CDR3 region has the DNA TGTGCCAGTAAAGCGGAGGGCTCCCACGAGCAGTACTTC. This sequence joins TRBV19 and TRBJ2-7, with D tentatively TRBD2 (6 bases). This CDR3 contains 13 residues. Germline values: CDR1 LNHDA, CDR2 SQIVND (reference sequence).